The rows below give T cell receptor beta chains drawn from one sample of a study of cytotoxic CD8 clonotypes in ibrutinib-treated CLL. The repertoire was sequenced with immunoSEQ multiplex PCR; TCRdb's copy has only in-frame clones and lacks some. This sample carries roughly 200,000 clones, over 60% of them seen once, and the ten largest clones take roughly 13%. The sequencing here drew on PBMCs, taken after 24 months of ibrutinib treatment. Every receptor here comes from a human donor with chronic lymphocytic leukemia. The CDR3 runs from the conserved cysteine through the conserved F or W. Each record gives: V gene, clone size, D gene, J gene, CDR3 protein, CDR3 DNA. D genes are given only for firm matches. Rows give clone size only sometimes, using once, few, many, or a class for an expanded clone.

v_gene: TRBV19; abundance: few; d_gene: TRBD2; j_gene: TRBJ2-7; CDR3aa: CASSLGLAGEQSYEQYF; CDR3nt: TGTGCCAGTAGCTTGGGACTAGCGGGAGAGCAGTCCTACGAGCAGTACTTC
v_gene: TRBV9; abundance: few; d_gene: -; j_gene: TRBJ2-3; CDR3aa: CASSALLRPTSTDTQYF; CDR3nt: TGTGCCAGCAGCGCTTTACTAAGACCGACAAGCACAGATACGCAGTATTTT
v_gene: TRBV9; abundance: -; d_gene: -; j_gene: TRBJ2-2; CDR3aa: CASSEGGELFF; CDR3nt: TGTGCCAGCAGCGAGGGCGGGGAGCTGTTTTTT
v_gene: TRBV5-1; abundance: -; d_gene: -; j_gene: TRBJ1-3; CDR3aa: CASSFESGNTIYF; CDR3nt: TGCGCCAGCAGCTTTGAGTCTGGAAACACCATATATTTT
v_gene: TRBV11-2; abundance: -; d_gene: TRBD1; j_gene: TRBJ2-7; CDR3aa: CASSLWTGPYEQYF; CDR3nt: TGTGCCAGCAGCCTCTGGACAGGGCCCTACGAGCAGTACTTC
v_gene: TRBV15; abundance: once; d_gene: TRBD2; j_gene: TRBJ2-1; CDR3aa: CATSRGSGTNYNEQFF; CDR3nt: TGTGCCACCAGCAGAGGTAGCGGGACGAACTACAATGAGCAGTTCTTC
v_gene: TRBV7-2; abundance: -; d_gene: TRBD2; j_gene: TRBJ2-7; CDR3aa: CASSLGAGSAYEQYF; CDR3nt: TGTGCCAGCAGCCTGGGAGCGGGAAGCGCCTACGAGCAGTACTTC
v_gene: TRBV7-2; abundance: few; d_gene: -; j_gene: TRBJ1-5; CDR3aa: CASSLGLSSQPQHF; CDR3nt: TGTGCCAGCAGCTTGGGACTTTCGTCTCAGCCCCAGCATTTT
v_gene: TRBV4-2; abundance: -; d_gene: -; j_gene: TRBJ2-7; CDR3aa: CASSQFGFQQYF; CDR3nt: TGTGCCAGCAGCCAATTCGGGTTTCAGCAGTACTTC
v_gene: TRBV20-1; abundance: -; d_gene: -; j_gene: TRBJ1-1; CDR3aa: CSSRGDTEAFF; CDR3nt: TGCAGTTCGAGGGGGGACACTGAAGCTTTCTTT
v_gene: TRBV7-2; abundance: -; d_gene: -; j_gene: TRBJ1-1; CDR3aa: CASSLGPGVLEAFF; CDR3nt: TGTGCCAGCAGTCTCGGCCCTGGCGTCCTTGAAGCTTTCTTT
v_gene: TRBV5-5; abundance: -; d_gene: TRBD1; j_gene: TRBJ2-7; CDR3aa: CASSPYRTGGGDEQYF; CDR3nt: TGTGCCAGCAGCCCCTATCGGACAGGGGGAGGTGACGAGCAGTACTTC
v_gene: TRBV6-6; abundance: -; d_gene: TRBD2; j_gene: TRBJ2-7; CDR3aa: CASSQYSGGITYEQYF; CDR3nt: TGTGCCAGCAGTCAATATAGCGGGGGAATTACCTACGAGCAGTACTTC
v_gene: TRBV5-1; abundance: few; d_gene: -; j_gene: TRBJ2-7; CDR3aa: CASSRETSPYEQYF; CDR3nt: TGCGCCAGCAGCAGGGAGACATCTCCCTACGAGCAGTACTTC
v_gene: TRBV13; abundance: once; d_gene: -; j_gene: TRBJ2-7; CDR3aa: CASSLRADGYLSYEQYF; CDR3nt: TGTGCCAGCAGCTTGAGGGCAGATGGGTATCTCTCCTACGAGCAGTACTTC
v_gene: TRBV19; abundance: -; d_gene: TRBD1; j_gene: TRBJ2-6; CDR3aa: CASSAQVQGSGANVLTF; CDR3nt: TGTGCCAGTAGTGCACAGGTACAGGGGTCGGGGGCCAACGTCCTGACTTTC
v_gene: TRBV7-9; abundance: -; d_gene: TRBD2; j_gene: TRBJ2-1; CDR3aa: CASSTSGNSYNEQFF; CDR3nt: TGTGCCAGCAGCACTAGCGGAAACTCCTACAATGAGCAGTTCTTC
v_gene: TRBV25-1; abundance: -; d_gene: -; j_gene: TRBJ1-1; CDR3aa: CASIGAGGAAFF; CDR3nt: TGTGCCAGCATCGGTGCGGGGGGCGCCGCTTTCTTT
v_gene: TRBV30; abundance: -; d_gene: -; j_gene: TRBJ1-1; CDR3aa: CAWSRPGREAFF; CDR3nt: TGTGCCTGGAGCCGACCGGGCCGTGAAGCTTTCTTT
v_gene: TRBV7-2; abundance: -; d_gene: -; j_gene: TRBJ1-2; CDR3aa: CASSLGYYGYTF; CDR3nt: TGTGCCAGCAGCTTAGGTTACTATGGCTACACCTTC
v_gene: TRBV6-5; abundance: -; d_gene: TRBD1; j_gene: TRBJ2-7; CDR3aa: CASGQVYEQYF; CDR3nt: TGTGCCAGCGGACAGGTCTACGAGCAGTACTTC
v_gene: TRBV7-8; abundance: -; d_gene: -; j_gene: TRBJ2-5; CDR3aa: CASSLMGRGRGETQYF; CDR3nt: TGTGCCAGCAGCTTAATGGGCAGGGGACGAGGGGAGACCCAGTACTTC
v_gene: TRBV19; abundance: -; d_gene: -; j_gene: TRBJ2-7; CDR3aa: CASSIGPTNEQYF; CDR3nt: TGTGCCAGTAGTATAGGCCCCACAAACGAGCAGTACTTC
v_gene: TRBV30; abundance: once; d_gene: -; j_gene: TRBJ2-7; CDR3aa: CAWSTGTTPYEQYF; CDR3nt: TGTGCCTGGAGTACTGGGACGACACCTTACGAGCAGTACTTC